These T cell receptor beta chains were read from a single sample in a study of OX40 agonist ivuxolimab in advanced cancers. Repertoires were generated with immunoSEQ multiplex PCR, while TCRdb's copy carries only in-frame clones and drops some. The table includes more than 65,000 clones, 88% detected once. The source was CD4+ or CD8+ T cells sorted from blood, collected in a trial of the OX40 agonist ivuxolimab. The receptors here all came from an adult with an advanced solid tumor such as melanoma, head and neck, liver or kidney cancer. The CDR3 runs from the conserved cysteine through the conserved F or W. A D gene is named only where the DNA matches it firmly. The size field is filled for only some rows; it gives once, few, many or a size class.

size	length	J	D	V	DNA	CDR3
.	16	TRBJ1-5	.	TRBV4-1	TGCGCCAGCAGCCAAGAAGGTAAGGGGTACAATCAGCCCCAGCATTTT	CASSQEGKGYNQPQHF
.	14	TRBJ1-1	.	TRBV5-1	TGCGCCAGCACTACAGCCCTAGAGGGAACTGAAGCTTTCTTT	CASTTALEGTEAFF
.	16	TRBJ2-3	TRBD2	TRBV5-6	TGTGCCAGCAGCTTCATCGGGACTAGCGGCACAGATACGCAGTATTTT	CASSFIGTSGTDTQYF
.	17	TRBJ2-7	TRBD2	TRBV9	TGTGCCAGCAGCGCCGGGACTAGCAGCTTTCCTATCTACGAGCAGTACTTC	CASSAGTSSFPIYEQYF
.	13	TRBJ1-1	.	TRBV7-2	TGTGCCAGCAGCCGCCAAGAAGACACTGAAGCTTTCTTT	CASSRQEDTEAFF
.	15	TRBJ2-3	TRBD1	TRBV4-1	TGCGCCAGCAGCCAGGGACAGGGGGTTCCAGATACGCAGTATTTT	CASSQGQGVPDTQYF
.	15	TRBJ2-1	.	TRBV19	TGTGCCAGTAGTATGAGCACGCGGTTATACAATGAGCAGTTCTTC	CASSMSTRLYNEQFF
once	13	TRBJ2-5	.	TRBV5-4	TGTGCCAGCAGCTTCGCACGGCAAGAGACCCAGTACTTC	CASSFARQETQYF
few	16	TRBJ2-3	.	TRBV7-2	TGTGCCAGCAGCTCTAAACTAGCAAGGCCCTTAGATACGCAGTATTTT	CASSSKLARPLDTQYF
.	12	TRBJ1-5	.	TRBV5-3	TGTGCCAGAACGGGAAGCAATCAGCCCCAGCATTTT	CARTGSNQPQHF
.	14	TRBJ2-2	TRBD1	TRBV18	TGTGCCAGCTCGACAGGGTCGAACACCGGGGAGCTGTTTTTT	CASSTGSNTGELFF
.	16	TRBJ2-7	TRBD2	TRBV4-2	TGTGCCAGCAGCCACGCCGGTAGCGGGGCGCTTAGGGAGCAGTACTTC	CASSHAGSGALREQYF
.	14	TRBJ2-7	.	TRBV6-5	TGTGCCAGCACCCCAACAGGGTACTCCTACGAGCAGTACTTC	CASTPTGYSYEQYF
.	14	TRBJ1-1	.	TRBV5-1	TGCGCCAGCAGCCCCTCAACGGGGAACACTGAAGCTTTCTTT	CASSPSTGNTEAFF
.	16	TRBJ1-5	TRBD1	TRBV6-6	TGTGCCAGCAGTTACGGCCAGGGGGCAAGCAATCAGCCCCAGCATTTT	CASSYGQGASNQPQHF
.	14	TRBJ2-7	TRBD1	TRBV28	TGTGCCAGCGGATGGGGACAGGGGGCAAGCGAGCAGTACTTC	CASGWGQGASEQYF
.	14	TRBJ1-3	TRBD1	TRBV7-9	TGTGCCAGCAGCGCGACAGGGACTGGAAACACCATATATTTT	CASSATGTGNTIYF
.	12	TRBJ2-1	TRBD2	TRBV7-2	TGTGCCAGCAGCTTTAGCGGGCCAGGGCGGTTCTTC	CASSFSGPGRFF
.	13	TRBJ2-5	.	TRBV9	TGTGCCAGCAGCGTTCAACTTCAAGAGACCCAGTACTTC	CASSVQLQETQYF
.	15	TRBJ2-7	TRBD1	TRBV25-1	TGTGCCAGCAGTCAACCGACAGGGGCCCCCTACGAGCAGTACTTC	CASSQPTGAPYEQYF
few	15	TRBJ1-2	TRBD1	TRBV28	TGTGCCAGCAGTCAGGGGGACAGCGGGAACGATGGCTACACCTTC	CASSQGDSGNDGYTF
.	14	TRBJ2-3	.	TRBV2	TGTGCCAGCAATGGGCAGACTAGCACAGATACGCAGTATTTT	CASNGQTSTDTQYF
few	14	TRBJ1-2	TRBD1	TRBV5-5	TGTGCCAGCAGCTTGGAGGCAGGGGGACTTGGCTACACCTTC	CASSLEAGGLGYTF
.	14	TRBJ1-2	.	TRBV6-4	TGTGCCAGCAGTGACCAACAGGGTGTCGACGGCTACACCTTC	CASSDQQGVDGYTF
few	15	TRBJ1-4	TRBD1	TRBV5-1	TGCGCCAGCAGCCTGCAGGGGGCAGGTAATGAAAAACTGTTTTTT	CASSLQGAGNEKLFF
.	12	TRBJ1-2	.	TRBV2	TGTGCCAGCAGGGCGGACGGAGATGGCTACACCTTC	CASRADGDGYTF
.	14	TRBJ2-3	.	TRBV28	TGTGCCAGCAGTTGGGGGTTAAGCACAGATACGCAGTATTTT	CASSWGLSTDTQYF
.	13	TRBJ2-3	.	TRBV5-1	TGCGCCAGCAGCCCCAGCGGGACAGATACGCAGTATTTT	CASSPSGTDTQYF
few	14	TRBJ1-1	.	TRBV4-2	TGTGCCAGCAGCCAGAACGGGGCGAGCACTGAAGCTTTCTTT	CASSQNGASTEAFF
.	17	TRBJ1-4	TRBD1	TRBV28	TGTGCCAGCAGTTTATTGGGGACAGCTGCAACTAATGAAAAACTGTTTTTT	CASSLLGTAATNEKLFF
.	15	TRBJ2-1	TRBD1	TRBV28	TGTGCCAGCAGTTTAGTGGGACAGGACAGCAATGAGCAGTTCTTC	CASSLVGQDSNEQFF
.	15	TRBJ1-5	.	TRBV6-1	TGTGCCAGCAGTGAAATGTCCGGGTCCCATCAGCCCCAGCATTTT	CASSEMSGSHQPQHF
.	16	TRBJ2-7	.	TRBV5-4	TGTGCCAGCAGCTCATTCCTTAGGGCCCTCTATAACGAGCAGTACTTC	CASSSFLRALYNEQYF
.	15	TRBJ2-7	TRBD1	TRBV6-1	TGTGCCAGCAGACAGGGGACGGGTCGGGCCTACGAGCAGTACTTC	CASRQGTGRAYEQYF
few	12	TRBJ2-7	.	TRBV7-2	TGTGCCAGCAGCTTACAGGGCTACGAGCAGTACTTC	CASSLQGYEQYF
.	14	TRBJ2-1	.	TRBV5-6	TGTGCCAGCAGCTTAGGGGGTCGGTACAATGAGCAGTTCTTC	CASSLGGRYNEQFF
.	16	TRBJ1-4	TRBD1	TRBV18	TGTGCCAGCTCACCGGGACAGGGGGCAACTAATGAAAAACTGTTTTTT	CASSPGQGATNEKLFF
.	13	TRBJ1-2	TRBD1	TRBV6-5	TGTGCCAGCAGTTCAACAGGGGACTATGGCTACACCTTC	CASSSTGDYGYTF
.	16	TRBJ1-4	.	TRBV5-5	TGTGCCAGCAGACCGGGACCGACAGCAACTAATGAAAAACTGTTTTTT	CASRPGPTATNEKLFF
.	14	TRBJ1-5	.	TRBV19	TGTGCCAGTAGCCCGCAGGGAGGTTGGGAGCCCCAGCATTTT	CASSPQGGWEPQHF